Presented here are 7 T cell receptor beta chains from one specimen sequenced in a study of T cells in women clearing cervical HPV infection. TCRdb's copy holds only in-frame clones and misses some; the assay was immunoSEQ multiplex PCR. The ten top clones account for 1.7%, within a sample of about 36,000 clones. The specimen sequenced was blood buffy coat. These receptors came from a woman aged 18 to 75 with a cervical HPV16 infection that either progressed to CIN3+ or cleared (not recorded which).

On this clone: The read ends 3 residues before the CDR3 terminus; that terminus is restored from the germline J gene. V and J are TRBV12-3 or TRBV12-4 and TRBJ2-7, with 12 nucleotides matching TRBD2. CDR3 size: 15 residues. V was clipped by 4 bases and J by 4 bases; unmatched bases: 5. The CDR3: CASSSLAGGLYEQYF. The part of the CDR3 DNA that was read is TGTGCCAGCAGTTCCCTAGCGGGGGGGCTGTACGAG.

A word on this clone: From the germline J gene comes the end of the CDR3, since the read stops 3 residues before it. The J gene is TRBJ1-4, the V gene TRBV28, with 8 bases lining up with TRBD1. CDR1 and CDR2 from the germline V gene are MDHEN and SYDVKM. The trim removed 4 bases at V and 4 bases at J, leaving 11 bases unmatched. This CDR3 region has 17 residues. The sequenced part of the CDR3 DNA is TGTGCCAGCAGTTCCGGACAGGGATTCAAGTTTAATGAAAAA. It translates to CASSSGQGFKFNEK. The whole CDR3 protein is CASSSGQGFKFNEKLFF.

A word on this clone: The read halts 3 residues ahead of the CDR3 end, with the missing end drawn from the germline J gene. The V gene is TRBV30, the J gene TRBJ2-1, with 10 bases fitting TRBD2. Germline V lookup: CDR1 GTSNPN, CDR2 SVGIG (reference sequence). The CDR3 extends over 16 amino acids. V gave up 1 base and J gave up 7 bases; unmatched junction bases: 10. The part of the CDR3 DNA that was read is TGTGCCTGGAGTGATTACCAGCGGGGGGGCGGGAATGAG. This encodes CAWSDYQRGGGNE. The whole CDR3 protein is CAWSDYQRGGGNEQFF.

Points on this clone: The read terminates 3 residues ahead of where the CDR3 ends, so the germline J gene completes it. At the DNA level, this CDR3 is encoded by other sequences in the same sample as well. The chain links TRBV7-9 to TRBJ1-1; D remains unclear. This CDR3 has 14 amino acids. Germline-derived CDR1 and CDR2 are SEHNR and FQNEAQ (reference sequence). CDR3 bases read: TGTGCCAGCAGCAAGGGCCCCCTGGGTGCGACC. It codes for CASSKGPLGAT. The entire CDR3 reads CASSKGPLGATAFF.

The CDR3 loop reads CASSEGDRGNTEAFF. The CDR3 DNA, read in part, is TGTGCCAGCAGTGAAGGGGACAGGGGAAACACTGAA. V usage is TRBV6-1 and J usage is TRBJ1-1, with 10 bases that match TRBD1. The CDR3 is cut off 3 residues early in the read; its end comes from the germline J gene. Germline CDR1 reads MNHNS; CDR2 reads SASEGT. J was trimmed by 2 bases and V by 1 base; bases with no gene match: 1. CDR3 length equals 15 residues.

As concerns this clone: The read ends 3 residues before the CDR3 terminus; that terminus is restored from the germline J gene. The chain has TRBV28 and TRBJ1-2; 8 nucleotides line up with TRBD1. V shed 3 bases, J shed 2 bases, and the junction held 5 bases outside the gene matches. Germline CDR1 MDHEN, CDR2 SYDVKM. CDR3 length: 15 amino acids. CDR3 bases read: TGTGCCAGCAGTTTCCAGGGGGCTAGAAACTATGGC. As protein: CASSFQGARNYG. The full CDR3 sequence reads CASSFQGARNYGYTF.

In regard to this clone: The read is 3 residues too short to cover the CDR3 end, so that end is filled in from the germline J gene. This chain joins TRBV3-1 (or the pseudogene TRBV3-2) and TRBJ2-1, with TRBD1 matching 8 bases. After removal of 4 bases from V and 4 bases from J, the junction contained 3 bases not matched to a gene. This CDR3 is 14 amino acids long. CDR1 is LGHDT and CDR2 is YNNKEL in the germline V gene (reference sequence). Incomplete CDR3 DNA: TGTGCCAGCAGCCGGCAGGGGGCTTACAATGAG. This sequence encodes CASSRQGAYNE. The complete CDR3 sequence is CASSRQGAYNEQFF.